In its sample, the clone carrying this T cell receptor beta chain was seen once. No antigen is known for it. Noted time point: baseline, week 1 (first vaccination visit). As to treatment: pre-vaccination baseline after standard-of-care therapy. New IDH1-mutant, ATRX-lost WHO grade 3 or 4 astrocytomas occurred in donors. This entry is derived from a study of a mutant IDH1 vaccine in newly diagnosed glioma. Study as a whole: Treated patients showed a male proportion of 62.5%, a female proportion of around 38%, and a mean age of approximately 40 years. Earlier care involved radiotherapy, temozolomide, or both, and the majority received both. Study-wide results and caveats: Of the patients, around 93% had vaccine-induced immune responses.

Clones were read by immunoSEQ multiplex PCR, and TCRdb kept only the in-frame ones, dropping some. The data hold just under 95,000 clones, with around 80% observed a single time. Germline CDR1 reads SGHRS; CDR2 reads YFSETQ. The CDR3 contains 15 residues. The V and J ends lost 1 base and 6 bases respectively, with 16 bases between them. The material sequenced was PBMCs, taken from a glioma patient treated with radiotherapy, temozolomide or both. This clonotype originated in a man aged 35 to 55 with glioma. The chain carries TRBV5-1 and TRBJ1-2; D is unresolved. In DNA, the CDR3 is TGCGCCAGCAGCTTGTTAAGCAGAGACCCTGATGGCTACACCTTC. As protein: CASSLLSRDPDGYTF.